Shown below are 10 T cell receptor beta chains from a single sample sequenced in a study of identical twins (TCRdb year 2016). The method was 5' RACE. Instrument on record: Illumina HiSeq 2000. TCRdb handled the public reads itself, with Q25 trimming in fastp and clone calling in MiXCR, and kept productive beta chains. Entries that share a CDR3 protein sequence are merged under the most common genes and DNA. The sample has some 900,000 distinct CDR3 sequences on record, around 12% of them singletons. 1.5% to 2% of the sample is held by the ten biggest clonotypes. Separately, the same data were catalogued under a study of yellow fever vaccine responses in identical twins.

The sample consisted of PBMCs. The receptor source for this set is a young woman in good health.

This clonotype was counted a few times. V is TRBV4-2 and J is TRBJ2-5; the match to TRBD2 covers 9 bases. The CDR3 totals 18 residues. Germline V gives CDR1 LGHNA, CDR2 YNFKEQ. The ends lost 0 bases at V and 5 bases at J; junction bases unmatched: 13. This CDR3 reads CASSQDRASGATAETQYF. In nucleotides, the CDR3 is TGTGCCAGCAGCCAAGATAGGGCTAGCGGGGCGACCGCGGAGACCCAGTACTTC.

The chain has TRBV7-2 and TRBJ2-3; no reliable D call. The CDR3 is 12 residues long. Looked up from germline, CDR1 is SGHTA and CDR2 is FQGNSA. V was shortened by 3 bases and J by 8 bases, with 9 bases between the two germline ends. The CDR3 is CASSFMLGTQYF. CDR3 in DNA: TGTGCCAGCAGCTTTATGCTAGGTACGCAGTATTTT.

This clonotype was seen repeatedly, ten times or more. The chain employs TRBV5-1 and TRBJ2-1; 8 nucleotides line up with TRBD2. Looked up from germline, CDR1 is SGHRS and CDR2 is YFSETQ. V shed 4 bases and J 7 bases; nucleotides not matched to a gene: 7. The CDR3 covers 14 residues. As DNA, the CDR3 is TGCGCCAGCAGCCCAGCGGGAGATGGTAATGAGCAGTTCTTC. This encodes CASSPAGDGNEQFF.

The V gene is TRBV10-2, the J gene TRBJ2-7; 9 nucleotides line up with TRBD1. The CDR3 has 19 amino acids. Germline CDR1 WSHSY, CDR2 SAAADI. Germline trimming cut 7 bases from V and 2 bases from J; bases unmatched to any gene: 21. The CDR3 bases are TGCGCCAGCAAGGCCACGCCGGGACAGGGCCCTCTTGGTACCTACGAGCAGTACTTC. Translation gives CASKATPGQGPLGTYEQYF.

This clonotype was picked up a small number of times. This sequence joins TRBV7-9 and TRBJ2-7, with a possible D match to TRBD2 (6 bases). The germline gives CDR1 SEHNR, CDR2 FQNEAQ (reference sequence). This CDR3 region has 13 residues. The V end lost 5 bases, the J end lost 2 bases, and 10 bases lay between the germline ends. CDR3 sequence (DNA): TGTGCCAGCAGCCGTAGCGGCCCCTACGAGCAGTACTTC. It translates to CASSRSGPYEQYF.

There are many counts of this clonotype. The V gene is TRBV7-9, the J gene TRBJ2-1; the D is unclear. CDR3 length: 13 amino acids. From germline, CDR1 is SEHNR and CDR2 FQNEAQ (reference sequence). V dropped 8 bases and J dropped 8 bases, with 16 bases sitting between them. CDR3 nucleotides: TGTGCCAGCGCCGTTCCTGGTGGGGATGAGCAGTTCTTC. It codes for CASAVPGGDEQFF.

The table lists this clonotype with a few counts. The rearrangement links TRBV2 to TRBJ2-1, with D unclear. Per the germline V gene, CDR1 is SNHLY and CDR2 is FYNNEI. The CDR3 covers 10 residues. V was trimmed by 7 bases and J by 9 bases, leaving 7 bases between them. Here the CDR3 reads CASIKGEQFF. The CDR3 DNA reads as TGTGCCAGCATTAAGGGTGAGCAGTTCTTC.

A few counts support this clonotype. This chain connects TRBV9 to TRBJ2-5; D remains unclear. Between the trimmed V and J ends, which lost 4 bases and 0 bases, there was a span of 7 bases. CDR1 is SGDLS and CDR2 is YYNGEE in the germline V gene. The CDR3 sequence is 13 residues long. The CDR3 DNA reads as TGTGCCAGCAGCAACCCAAACCAAGAGACCCAGTACTTC. Translated: CASSNPNQETQYF.

In this sample, this clonotype turned up a few times. The rearrangement uses TRBV5-6 and TRBJ1-1; perhaps TRBD1 as D (5 bases). The CDR3 sequence is 14 residues long. Looked up from germline, CDR1 is SGHDT and CDR2 is YYEEEE. The V and J ends lost 6 bases and 0 bases respectively, with 12 bases between them. The DNA for the CDR3 is TGTGCCAGCATTTTAGCAGGGATGAACACTGAAGCTTTCTTT. It yields the protein CASILAGMNTEAFF. Full variable domain (rest looked up from reference TRBV5-6 and TRBJ1-1): DAGVTQSPTHLIKTRGQQVTLRCSPKSGHDTVSWYQQALGQGPQFIFQYYEEEERQRGNFPDRFSGHQFPNYSSELNVNALLLGDSALYLCASILAGMNTEAFFGQGTRLTVV.

The sample holds many counts of this clonotype. The CDR3: CASSPSPYEQYF. CDR3 nucleotide sequence: TGTGCCAGCAGCCCCTCCCCCTACGAGCAGTACTTC. The J gene is TRBJ2-7, the V gene TRBV12-3 or TRBV12-4, with unresolved D. The CDR3 contains 12 residues. Trimming shortened V by 6 bases and J by 2 bases, and 8 bases separated the two germline ends.